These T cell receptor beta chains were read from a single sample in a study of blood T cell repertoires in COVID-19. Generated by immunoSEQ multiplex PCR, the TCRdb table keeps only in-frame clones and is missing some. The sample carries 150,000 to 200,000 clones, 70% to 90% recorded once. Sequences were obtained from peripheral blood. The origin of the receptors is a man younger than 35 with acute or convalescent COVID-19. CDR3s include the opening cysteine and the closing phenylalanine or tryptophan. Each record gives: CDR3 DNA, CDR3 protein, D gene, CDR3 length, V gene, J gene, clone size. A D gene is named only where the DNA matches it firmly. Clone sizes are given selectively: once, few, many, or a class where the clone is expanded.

TGCGCCAGCAGCTTGGACAGCTTGAACACTGAAGCTTTCTTT	CASSLDSLNTEAFF	.	14	TRBV5-1	TRBJ1-1	.
TGTGCCAGCAGGGACAGAGCGGGGTTCACCGGGGAGCTGTTTTTT	CASRDRAGFTGELFF	.	15	TRBV6-5	TRBJ2-2	few
TGTGCCAGCAGCACATGGACAGATCGCACCGGGGAGCTGTTTTTT	CASSTWTDRTGELFF	.	15	TRBV5-4	TRBJ2-2	.
TGTGCCACCAGCCGGGACAGGGGGAATAATTCACCCCTCCACTTT	CATSRDRGNNSPLHF	TRBD1	15	TRBV15	TRBJ1-6	few
TGTGCCAGCAGTTACTCTCCAGCTGGGGCCAACGTCCTGACTTTC	CASSYSPAGANVLTF	.	15	TRBV6-5	TRBJ2-6	.
TGTGCCAGCAGCTTAGCGGACAGCAGATATTCACCCCTCCACTTT	CASSLADSRYSPLHF	.	15	TRBV11-2	TRBJ1-6	.
TGTGCCTGGAGTGTAGGGGCGACTAATCAGCCCCAGCATTTT	CAWSVGATNQPQHF	.	14	TRBV30	TRBJ1-5	.
TGCGCCAGCAGCAGGGGACAGGGGAACTATGGCTACACCTTC	CASSRGQGNYGYTF	TRBD1	14	TRBV5-1	TRBJ1-2	.
TGTGCCAGCAGCGTAGGAGACAGCGCCGGAAACACCATATATTTT	CASSVGDSAGNTIYF	.	15	TRBV9	TRBJ1-3	.
TGTGCCAGCAGCTTAGTGGAGCCCCGGGACAGGGCTTACTATGGCTACACCTTC	CASSLVEPRDRAYYGYTF	TRBD1	18	TRBV7-7	TRBJ1-2	.
TGCGCCAGCAGCTTTACGGGACAGGTAGTGACCGGGGAGCTGTTTTTT	CASSFTGQVVTGELFF	TRBD1	16	TRBV5-1	TRBJ2-2	.
TGTGCCTTACAGATGAACACCGGGGAGCTGTTTTTT	CALQMNTGELFF	.	12	TRBV30	TRBJ2-2	once
TGTGCCAGCAGTGAACCCCCAGGGGGCTACAATGAGCAGTTCTTC	CASSEPPGGYNEQFF	TRBD1	15	TRBV6-1	TRBJ2-1	.
TGTGCCAGCCTTAGGGGACAGGGGACAGAGAAACTGTTTTTT	CASLRGQGTEKLFF	TRBD1	14	TRBV2	TRBJ1-4	.
TGTGCCAGTAGTATAACTCTAGGCGCCGCGGAGACCCAGTACTTC	CASSITLGAAETQYF	.	15	TRBV19	TRBJ2-5	.
TGTGCCTGGAGCGTTGGCGGGAACACTGAAGCTTTCTTT	CAWSVGGNTEAFF	.	13	TRBV30	TRBJ1-1	few
TGTGCCAGCAGTCCAACAGGGCCCTCGTATGAAAAACTGTTTTTT	CASSPTGPSYEKLFF	.	15	TRBV6-5	TRBJ1-4	.
TGTGCCAGCAGCCAAGCCCCGGGTTATGGCTACACCTTC	CASSQAPGYGYTF	.	13	TRBV4-2	TRBJ1-2	.
TGTGCCAGCAGGGACAGGACAACTGGAAACACCATATATTTT	CASRDRTTGNTIYF	TRBD1	14	TRBV2	TRBJ1-3	.
TGTGCCAGTACCCCGAGAACAGGCCTTGCCACTGAAGCTTTCTTT	CASTPRTGLATEAFF	.	15	TRBV19	TRBJ1-1	.
TGTGCCAGTAGTATCACACCCGATCAGCCCCAGCATTTT	CASSITPDQPQHF	.	13	TRBV19	TRBJ1-5	.
TGCGCCAGCAGCTTGGAGCTAGCGGGGGTCAGCAATGAGCAGTTCTTC	CASSLELAGVSNEQFF	TRBD2	16	TRBV5-1	TRBJ2-1	.
TGCGCCAGCAGCCGGACCGGGACAGACACAGATACGCAGTATTTT	CASSRTGTDTDTQYF	TRBD1	15	TRBV4-1	TRBJ2-3	.
TGTGCCAGCAGTACACAAGTCTATGGCTACACCTTC	CASSTQVYGYTF	.	12	TRBV12-3/TRBV12-4	TRBJ1-2	few
TGCAGCGTTGAAGGGACTCCTAGGAGCAATGAGCAGTTCTTC	CSVEGTPRSNEQFF	.	14	TRBV29-1	TRBJ2-1	.
TGTGCTAGTGGTCCGTCTCAGGAGACCCAGTACTTC	CASGPSQETQYF	.	12	TRBV12-5	TRBJ2-5	.
TGTGCCAGCAGCTTAGGACCGGGACAATACTATGGCTACACCTTC	CASSLGPGQYYGYTF	.	15	TRBV7-9	TRBJ1-2	.
TGTGCCAGCAGTTACTCGGGCGGGAGAAATCAGCCCCAGCATTTT	CASSYSGGRNQPQHF	.	15	TRBV6-5	TRBJ1-5	.
TGTGCCAGCTCACCCGAGGGACAGACTTCTGGAAACACCATATATTTT	CASSPEGQTSGNTIYF	TRBD1	16	TRBV18	TRBJ1-3	.
TGTGCCAGCAGCCAAGGTCGACTAGCAGATACGCAGTATTTT	CASSQGRLADTQYF	.	14	TRBV3-1/TRBV3-2	TRBJ2-3	.
TGTGCCAGCAGTCGACAGAGACAAGAGACCCAGTACTTC	CASSRQRQETQYF	.	13	TRBV7-3	TRBJ2-5	once
TGCAGCGTTGAGAAGGGGGCTAGCTATGGCTACACCTTC	CSVEKGASYGYTF	TRBD1	13	TRBV29-1	TRBJ1-2	.
TGTGCCAGCAGTTATATCCAGCAAGAGACCCAGTACTTC	CASSYIQQETQYF	.	13	TRBV6-6	TRBJ2-5	.
TGCGCCAGCAGCCAAGATCCAGCAGGTTCCCTGAAAAACATTCAGTACTTC	CASSQDPAGSLKNIQYF	.	17	TRBV4-1	TRBJ2-4	few
TGTGCCAGTAGTATAGACGGGACAGGGTACAATGAGCAGTTCTTC	CASSIDGTGYNEQFF	TRBD1	15	TRBV19	TRBJ2-1	few
TGTGCCACCAGTGAGTCAGGGGTGGGCTATGGCTACACCTTC	CATSESGVGYGYTF	.	14	TRBV24-1	TRBJ1-2	.
TGTGCCAGCAGTGAAGCTCTGACAGCCTATGGCTACACCTTC	CASSEALTAYGYTF	.	14	TRBV2	TRBJ1-2	.
TGTGCCAGCAGCTTAACTCATGGGCCGCAAGAGACCCAGTACTTC	CASSLTHGPQETQYF	.	15	TRBV7-3	TRBJ2-5	once
TGTGCCAGCAACCCTAGCGGGACAGATACGCAGTATTTT	CASNPSGTDTQYF	TRBD2	13	TRBV6-5	TRBJ2-3	.
TGTGCCAGCAGCCACAGGGGCGCAAATTCACCCCTCCACTTT	CASSHRGANSPLHF	TRBD1	14	TRBV6-6	TRBJ1-6	.
TGTGCCAGCAGTGAGGGCGGGGGGAGCACAGATACGCAGTATTTT	CASSEGGGSTDTQYF	TRBD2	15	TRBV6-4	TRBJ2-3	.
TGCGCCAGCAGCTTGGAGGGGGGGCGAAGCAATGAGCAGTTCTTC	CASSLEGGRSNEQFF	.	15	TRBV5-1	TRBJ2-1	.
TGTGCCAGCAGCTTTAAGGGGCAGGGGGCGTCCGGGGAGCTGTTTTTT	CASSFKGQGASGELFF	TRBD1	16	TRBV5-4	TRBJ2-2	.
TGTGCCAGCAGCTTAGCGTGGGAACTAGCGGGGGTCCCCTCTGGGGCCAACGTCCTGACTTTC	CASSLAWELAGVPSGANVLTF	TRBD2	21	TRBV7-8	TRBJ2-6	once
TGTGCCAGCAGCAGGCAGGGGGGCCCCACCGTCGGGGAGCTGTTTTTT	CASSRQGGPTVGELFF	.	16	TRBV4-2	TRBJ2-2	.
TGTGCCAGCAAAAGTGGAGGGCTGAGCACAGATACGCAGTATTTT	CASKSGGLSTDTQYF	.	15	TRBV6-5	TRBJ2-3	.
TGTGCCAGTTGGGTGGGGGACAGAGGCACAGATACGCAGTATTTT	CASWVGDRGTDTQYF	TRBD1	15	TRBV6-5	TRBJ2-3	.
TGCGCCAGCAGCCAGGAGGGACTAGCCTACGAGCAGTACTTC	CASSQEGLAYEQYF	TRBD2	14	TRBV4-1	TRBJ2-7	.